This T cell receptor beta chain comes out of a study of blood T cell repertoires in COVID-19. Assay: immunoSEQ multiplex PCR; the TCRdb copy retains only in-frame clones and omits some. The sample shows 70,000 to 85,000 clones, almost 85% of them seen only once. V was pared by 3 bases and J by 4 bases, with 9 bases between. Per the germline V gene, CDR1 is MNHEY and CDR2 is SMNVEV (reference sequence). The CDR3 has 13 residues. The specimen was peripheral blood. This chain connects TRBV27 to TRBJ1-2, with D tentatively TRBD1 (5 bases). This receptor was obtained from a human donor in a cohort sampled during active COVID-19. In nucleotides, the CDR3 is TGTGCCAGCAGTTTCGGGGGAGGCTATGGCTACACCTTC. Translating gives CASSFGGGYGYTF.